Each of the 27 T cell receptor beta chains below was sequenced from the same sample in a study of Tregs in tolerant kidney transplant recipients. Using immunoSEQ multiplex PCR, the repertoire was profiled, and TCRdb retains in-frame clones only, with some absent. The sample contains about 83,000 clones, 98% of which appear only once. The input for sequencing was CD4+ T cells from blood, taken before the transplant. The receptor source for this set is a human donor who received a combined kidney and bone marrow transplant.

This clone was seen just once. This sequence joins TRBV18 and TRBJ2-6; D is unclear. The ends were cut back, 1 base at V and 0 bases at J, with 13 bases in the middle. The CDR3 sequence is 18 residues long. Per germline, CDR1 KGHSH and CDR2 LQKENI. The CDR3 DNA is TGTGCCAGCTCACCACGGGCACAAAGTAACTCTGGGGCCAACGTCCTGACTTTC. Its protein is CASSPRAQSNSGANVLTF. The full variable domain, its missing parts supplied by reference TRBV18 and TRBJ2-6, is NAGVMQNPRHLVRRRGQEARLRCSPMKGHSHVYWYRQLPEEGLKFMVYLQKENIIDESGMPKERFSAEFPKEGPSILRIQQVVRGDSAAYFCASSPRAQSNSGANVLTFGAGSRLTVL.

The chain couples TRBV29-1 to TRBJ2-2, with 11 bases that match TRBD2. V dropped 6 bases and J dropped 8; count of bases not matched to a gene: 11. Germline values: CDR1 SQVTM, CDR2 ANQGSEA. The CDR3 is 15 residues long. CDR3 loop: CSVSVAGGPGGELFF. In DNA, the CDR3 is TGCAGCGTCTCAGTAGCGGGAGGGCCGGGGGGGGAGCTGTTTTTT.

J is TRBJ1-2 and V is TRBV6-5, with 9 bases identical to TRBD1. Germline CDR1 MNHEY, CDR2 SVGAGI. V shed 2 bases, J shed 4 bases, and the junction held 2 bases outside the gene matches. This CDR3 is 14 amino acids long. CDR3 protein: CASSYRTGVYGYTF. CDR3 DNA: TGTGCCAGCAGTTACCGGACAGGGGTCTATGGCTACACCTTC.

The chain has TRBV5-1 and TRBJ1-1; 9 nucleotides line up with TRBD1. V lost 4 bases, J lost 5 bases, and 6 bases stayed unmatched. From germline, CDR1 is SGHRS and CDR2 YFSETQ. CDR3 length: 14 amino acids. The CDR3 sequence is CASSPDRGGTEAFF. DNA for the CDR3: TGCGCCAGCAGCCCGGACAGGGGTGGTACTGAAGCTTTCTTT.

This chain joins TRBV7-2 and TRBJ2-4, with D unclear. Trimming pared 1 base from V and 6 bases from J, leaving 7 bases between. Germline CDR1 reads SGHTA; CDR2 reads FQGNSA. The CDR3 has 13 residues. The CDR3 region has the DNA TGTGCCAGCAGCTTAGATGGCGGAAACATTCAGTACTTC. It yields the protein CASSLDGGNIQYF.

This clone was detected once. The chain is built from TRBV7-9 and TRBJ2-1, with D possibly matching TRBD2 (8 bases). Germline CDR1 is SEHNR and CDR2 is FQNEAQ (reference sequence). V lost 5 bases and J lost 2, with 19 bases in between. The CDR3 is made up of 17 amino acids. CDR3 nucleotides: TGTGCCAGCAGCCACCAGGGGGTAGCGGGGACCTACAATGAGCAGTTCTTC. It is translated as CASSHQGVAGTYNEQFF.

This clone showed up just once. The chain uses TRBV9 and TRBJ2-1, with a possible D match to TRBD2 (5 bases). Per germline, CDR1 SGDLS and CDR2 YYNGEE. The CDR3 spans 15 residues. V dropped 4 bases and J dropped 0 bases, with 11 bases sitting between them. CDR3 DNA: TGTGCCAGCAGCTCCCAGACTAACTCCTACAATGAGCAGTTCTTC. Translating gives CASSSQTNSYNEQFF.

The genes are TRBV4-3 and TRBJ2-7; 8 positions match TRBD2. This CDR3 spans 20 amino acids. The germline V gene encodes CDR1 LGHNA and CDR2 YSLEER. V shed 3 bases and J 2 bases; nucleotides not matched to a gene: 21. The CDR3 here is CASSHNLGGSGKWDPYEQYF. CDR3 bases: TGCGCCAGCAGCCACAACCTGGGAGGTAGCGGGAAGTGGGATCCCTACGAGCAGTACTTC.

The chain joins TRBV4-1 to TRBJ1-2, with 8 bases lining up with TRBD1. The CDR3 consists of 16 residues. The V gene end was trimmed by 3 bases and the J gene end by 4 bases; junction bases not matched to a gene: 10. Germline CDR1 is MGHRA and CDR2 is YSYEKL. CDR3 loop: CASSQWVRGRVYGYTF. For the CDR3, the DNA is TGCGCCAGCAGCCAGTGGGTCAGGGGGCGAGTCTATGGCTACACCTTC.

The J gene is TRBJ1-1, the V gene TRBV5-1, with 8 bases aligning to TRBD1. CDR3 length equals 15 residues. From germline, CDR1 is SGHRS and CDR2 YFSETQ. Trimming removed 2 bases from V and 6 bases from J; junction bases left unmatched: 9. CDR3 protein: CASSLYRGGSSEAFF. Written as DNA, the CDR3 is TGCGCCAGCAGCTTATACAGGGGGGGTAGCTCTGAAGCTTTCTTT.

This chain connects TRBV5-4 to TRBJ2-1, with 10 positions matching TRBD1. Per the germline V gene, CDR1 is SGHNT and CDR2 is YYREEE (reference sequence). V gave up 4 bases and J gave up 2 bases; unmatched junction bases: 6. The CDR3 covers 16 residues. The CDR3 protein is CASSLGQGNAYNEQFF. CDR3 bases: TGTGCCAGCAGCCTGGGACAGGGGAACGCCTACAATGAGCAGTTCTTC.

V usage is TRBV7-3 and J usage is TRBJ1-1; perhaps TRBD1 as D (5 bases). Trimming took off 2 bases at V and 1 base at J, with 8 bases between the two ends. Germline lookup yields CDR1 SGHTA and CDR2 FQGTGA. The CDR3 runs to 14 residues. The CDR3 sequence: CASSLQGRNTEAFF. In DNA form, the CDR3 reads TGTGCCAGCAGCTTACAGGGTAGGAACACTGAAGCTTTCTTT.

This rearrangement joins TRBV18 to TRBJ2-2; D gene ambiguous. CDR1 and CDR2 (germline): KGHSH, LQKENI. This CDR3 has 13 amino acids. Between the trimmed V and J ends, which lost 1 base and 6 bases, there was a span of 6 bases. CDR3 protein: CASSPLSPGELFF. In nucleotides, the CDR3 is TGTGCCAGCTCACCACTCTCCCCCGGGGAGCTGTTTTTT.

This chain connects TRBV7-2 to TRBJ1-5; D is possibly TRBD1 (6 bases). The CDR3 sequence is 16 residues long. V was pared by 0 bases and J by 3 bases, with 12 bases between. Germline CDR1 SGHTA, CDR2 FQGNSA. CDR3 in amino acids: CASSLAGGRNNQPQHF. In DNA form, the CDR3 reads TGTGCCAGCAGCTTAGCGGGGGGGCGAAACAATCAGCCCCAGCATTTT.

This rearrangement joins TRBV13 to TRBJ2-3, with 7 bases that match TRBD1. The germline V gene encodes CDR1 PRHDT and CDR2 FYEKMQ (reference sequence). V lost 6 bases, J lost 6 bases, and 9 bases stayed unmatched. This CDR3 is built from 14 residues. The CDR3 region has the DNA TGTGCCAGCAGTTCAAAGGGGGCCGGGGATACGCAGTATTTT. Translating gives CASSSKGAGDTQYF. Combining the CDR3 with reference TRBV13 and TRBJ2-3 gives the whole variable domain AAGVIQSPRHLIKEKRETATLKCYPIPRHDTVYWYQQGPGQDPQFLISFYEKMQSDKGSIPDRFSAQQFSDYHSELNMSSLELGDSALYFCASSSKGAGDTQYFGPGTRLTVL.

The CDR3 region is CASSVAGTAYGDTQYF. The CDR3 DNA follows: TGTGCCAGCAGCGTAGCCGGGACAGCTTATGGGGATACGCAGTATTTT. This chain uses TRBV9 with TRBJ2-3, with 7 bases that match TRBD1. This CDR3 comprises 16 residues. V was pared by 0 bases and J by 6 bases, with 10 bases of the junction left unmatched. Germline CDR1 is SGDLS and CDR2 is YYNGEE.

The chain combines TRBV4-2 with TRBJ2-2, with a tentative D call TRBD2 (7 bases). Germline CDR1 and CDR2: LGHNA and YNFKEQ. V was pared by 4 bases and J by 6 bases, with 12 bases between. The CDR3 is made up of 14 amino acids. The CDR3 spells CASSPSGQPGELFF. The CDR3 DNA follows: TGTGCCAGCAGCCCTAGCGGACAGCCCGGGGAGCTGTTTTTT.

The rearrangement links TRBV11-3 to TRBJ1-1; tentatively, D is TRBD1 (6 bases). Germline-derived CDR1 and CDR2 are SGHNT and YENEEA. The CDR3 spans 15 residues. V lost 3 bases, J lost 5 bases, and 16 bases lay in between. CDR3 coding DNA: TGTGCCAGCAGCTTGGTGGGGGCCGGTCGGACTGAAGCTTTCTTT. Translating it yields CASSLVGAGRTEAFF.

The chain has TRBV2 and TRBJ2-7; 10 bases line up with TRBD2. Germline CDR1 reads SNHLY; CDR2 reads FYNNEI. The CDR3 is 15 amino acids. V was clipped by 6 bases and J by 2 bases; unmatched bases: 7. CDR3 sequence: CASSESGGAPYEQYF. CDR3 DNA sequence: TGTGCCAGCAGCGAAAGCGGGGGGGCCCCCTACGAGCAGTACTTC.

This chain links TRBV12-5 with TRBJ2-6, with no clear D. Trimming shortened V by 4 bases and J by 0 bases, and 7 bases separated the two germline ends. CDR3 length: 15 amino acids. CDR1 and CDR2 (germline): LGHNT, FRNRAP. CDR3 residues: CASGSPRSGANVLTF. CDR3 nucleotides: TGTGCTAGTGGTTCTCCCCGCTCTGGGGCCAACGTCCTGACTTTC.

The CDR3 reads CASSLLAGGGTGELFF. The DNA of the CDR3 is TGTGCCAGCAGCTTATTGGCGGGAGGCGGCACCGGGGAGCTGTTTTTT. This chain uses TRBV7-3 with TRBJ2-2; 8 nucleotides align to TRBD2. The CDR3 length is 16 residues. Losses at the gene ends were 2 bases for V and 4 bases for J; bases not matched to a gene: 6. The germline V gene encodes CDR1 SGHTA and CDR2 FQGTGA.

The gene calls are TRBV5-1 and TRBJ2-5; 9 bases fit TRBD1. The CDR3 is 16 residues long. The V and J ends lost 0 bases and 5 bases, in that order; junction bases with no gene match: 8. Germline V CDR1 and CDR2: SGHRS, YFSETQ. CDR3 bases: TGCGCCAGCAGCTTGGTCGGGACAGGGATAGGGGAGACCCAGTACTTC. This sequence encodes CASSLVGTGIGETQYF.

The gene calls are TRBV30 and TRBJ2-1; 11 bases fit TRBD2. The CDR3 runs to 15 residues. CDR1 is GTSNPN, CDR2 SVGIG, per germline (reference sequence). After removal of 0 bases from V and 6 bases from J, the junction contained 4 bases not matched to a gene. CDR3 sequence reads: CAWSVLSGGANEQFF. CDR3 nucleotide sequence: TGTGCCTGGAGTGTACTTAGCGGGGGGGCCAATGAGCAGTTCTTC.

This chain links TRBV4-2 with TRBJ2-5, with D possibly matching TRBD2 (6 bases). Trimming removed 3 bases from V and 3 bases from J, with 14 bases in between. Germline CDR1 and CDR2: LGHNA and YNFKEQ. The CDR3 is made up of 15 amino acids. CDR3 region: CASSQERRGKETQYF. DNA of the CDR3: TGTGCCAGCAGCCAGGAGAGACGGGGGAAAGAGACCCAGTACTTC.

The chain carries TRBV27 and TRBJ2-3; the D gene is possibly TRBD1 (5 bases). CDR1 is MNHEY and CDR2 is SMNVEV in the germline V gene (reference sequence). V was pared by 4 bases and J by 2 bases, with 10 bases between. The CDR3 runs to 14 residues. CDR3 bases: TGTGCCAGCAGTTGGCAGGGTTACACAGATACGCAGTATTTT. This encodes CASSWQGYTDTQYF.

CDR3 sequence reads: CASSLGQAFNQPQHF. The CDR3 nucleotides are TGTGCCAGCAGCTTGGGACAGGCCTTCAATCAGCCCCAGCATTTT. The J gene is TRBJ1-5, the V gene TRBV7-9, with 8 bases identical to TRBD1. J gave up 3 bases and V 3 bases, and 4 bases lay outside the gene matches. The CDR3 is 15 amino acids. Looked up from germline, CDR1 is SEHNR and CDR2 is FQNEAQ (reference sequence).

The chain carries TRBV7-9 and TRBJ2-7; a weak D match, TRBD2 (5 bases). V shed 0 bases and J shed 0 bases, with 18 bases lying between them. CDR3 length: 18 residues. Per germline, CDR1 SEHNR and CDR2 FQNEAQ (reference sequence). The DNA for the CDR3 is TGTGCCAGCAGCTTAGCGCGGTTCCAAACCCGGGACTCCTACGAGCAGTACTTC. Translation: CASSLARFQTRDSYEQYF.